The entry below gives a single T cell receptor beta chain sequence along with its context. This sample stems from a study of OX40 agonist ivuxolimab in advanced cancers. Repertoires were generated with immunoSEQ multiplex PCR, while TCRdb's copy carries only in-frame clones and drops some. The profile shows about 88,000 clones, roughly 85% of them singletons. The receptor's source is an adult with an advanced solid tumor such as melanoma, head and neck, liver or kidney cancer. The input for sequencing was CD4+ or CD8+ T cells sorted from blood, taken in a trial of the OX40 agonist ivuxolimab.

The CDR3 DNA follows: TGCGCCAGCAGCCGGGTGGCCACTGAAGCTTTCTTT. Its protein is CASSRVATEAFF. This sequence joins TRBV5-1 and TRBJ1-1, with no clear D. The V gene's germline CDR1 is SGHRS and CDR2 YFSETQ. V was trimmed by 4 bases and J by 4 bases, leaving 8 bases between them. The CDR3 spans 12 residues.